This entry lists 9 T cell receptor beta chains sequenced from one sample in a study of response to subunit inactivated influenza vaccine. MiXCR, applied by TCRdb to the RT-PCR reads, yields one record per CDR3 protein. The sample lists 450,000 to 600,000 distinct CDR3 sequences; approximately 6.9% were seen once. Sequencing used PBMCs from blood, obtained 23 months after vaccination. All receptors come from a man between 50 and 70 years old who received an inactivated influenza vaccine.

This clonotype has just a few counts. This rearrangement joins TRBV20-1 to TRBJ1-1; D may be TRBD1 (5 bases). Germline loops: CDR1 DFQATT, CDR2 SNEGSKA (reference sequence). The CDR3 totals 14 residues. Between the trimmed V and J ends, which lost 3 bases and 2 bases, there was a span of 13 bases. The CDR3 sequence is CSASRRDQNTEAFF. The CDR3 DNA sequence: TGCAGTGCTAGCCGGAGGGACCAAAACACTGAAGCTTTCTTT.

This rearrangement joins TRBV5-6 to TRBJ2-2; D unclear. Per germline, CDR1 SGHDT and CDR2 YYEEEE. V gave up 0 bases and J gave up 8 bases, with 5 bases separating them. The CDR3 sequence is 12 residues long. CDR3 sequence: CASSLAWGELFF. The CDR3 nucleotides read TGTGCCAGCAGCTTGGCGTGGGGGGAGCTGTTTTTT.

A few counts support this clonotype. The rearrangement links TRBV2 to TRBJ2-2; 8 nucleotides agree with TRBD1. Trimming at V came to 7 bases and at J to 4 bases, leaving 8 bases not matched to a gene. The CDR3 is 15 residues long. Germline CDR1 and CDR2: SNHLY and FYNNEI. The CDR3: CASNLDRGGTGELFF. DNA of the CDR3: TGTGCCAGCAATCTAGACAGGGGAGGCACCGGGGAGCTGTTTTTT.

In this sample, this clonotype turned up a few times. As DNA, the CDR3 is TGTGCCAGCAGTGTATCCCGACAGGGGGCGGGCGAGACCCAGTACTTC. This translates into CASSVSRQGAGETQYF. The chain recombines TRBV6-1 with TRBJ2-5; 10 bases align to TRBD1. V was pared by 4 bases and J by 5 bases, with 10 bases of the junction left unmatched. The length of the CDR3 is 16 residues. The germline V gene encodes CDR1 MNHNS and CDR2 SASEGT.

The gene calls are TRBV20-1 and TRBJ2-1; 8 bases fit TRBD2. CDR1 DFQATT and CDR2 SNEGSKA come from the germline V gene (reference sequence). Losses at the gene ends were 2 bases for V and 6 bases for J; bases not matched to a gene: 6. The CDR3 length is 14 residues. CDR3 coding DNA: TGCAGTGCTAGATTCCGCGGGAGGCTCAATGAGCAGTTCTTC. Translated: CSARFRGRLNEQFF.

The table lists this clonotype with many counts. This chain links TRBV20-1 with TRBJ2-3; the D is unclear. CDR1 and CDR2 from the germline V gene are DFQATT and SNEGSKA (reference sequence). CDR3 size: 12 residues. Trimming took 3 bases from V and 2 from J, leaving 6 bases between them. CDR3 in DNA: TGCAGTGCTAGCCAGACCACAGATACGCAGTATTTT. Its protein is CSASQTTDTQYF.

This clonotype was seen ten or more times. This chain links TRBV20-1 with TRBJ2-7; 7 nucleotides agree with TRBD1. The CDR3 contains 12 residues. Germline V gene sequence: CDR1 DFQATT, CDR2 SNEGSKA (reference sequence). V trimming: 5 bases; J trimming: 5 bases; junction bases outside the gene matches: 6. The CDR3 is CSAEDRSDEQYF. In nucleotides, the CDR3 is TGCAGTGCTGAGGACAGGTCGGACGAGCAGTACTTC.

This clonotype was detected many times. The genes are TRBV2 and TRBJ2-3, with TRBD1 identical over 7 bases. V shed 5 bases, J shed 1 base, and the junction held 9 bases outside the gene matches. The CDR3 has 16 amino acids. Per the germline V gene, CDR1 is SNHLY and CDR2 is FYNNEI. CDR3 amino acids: CASSNPPGTGTDTQYF. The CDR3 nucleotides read TGTGCCAGCAGTAACCCTCCCGGGACAGGCACAGATACGCAGTATTTT.

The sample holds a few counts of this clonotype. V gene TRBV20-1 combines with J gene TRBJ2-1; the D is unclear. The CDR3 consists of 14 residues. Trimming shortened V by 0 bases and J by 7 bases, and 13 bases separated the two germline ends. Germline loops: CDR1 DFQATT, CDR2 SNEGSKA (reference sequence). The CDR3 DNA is TGCAGTGCTAGAGAGCCGGCCATGGGGAATGAGCAGTTCTTC. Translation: CSAREPAMGNEQFF.